The 21 T cell receptor beta chains reported below all come from one sample, sequenced in a study of blood T cell repertoires in COVID-19 (TCRdb year 2020). Library method: the immunoSEQ multiplex PCR assay. In its TCRdb copy, this immuneACCESS table keeps in-frame sequences only and misses some clones. Where compared with another copy, unresolved V genes explain less than half of these, and the others have no known cause. This sample has 430,000 or so clones in its table, and 85% to 90% of those were observed once. The top ten clones comprise around 0.92% of the sample. The sample was peripheral blood. The origin of the receptors is a man between 18 and 35 years old with COVID-19, enrolled during active disease.

Remarks on this clone: This sample includes further DNA sequences coding for the same CDR3. The V call is TRBV5-1, the J call TRBJ2-1; 9 bases align to TRBD1. The germline V gene has CDR1 SGHRS and CDR2 YFSETQ. This CDR3 has 15 residues. V trimming: 4 bases; J trimming: 0 bases; junction bases outside the gene matches: 2. The CDR3 nucleotides are TGCGCCAGCAGCCTGGGACAGGGCTCCTACAATGAGCAGTTCTTC. It codes for CASSLGQGSYNEQFF.

The chain is built from TRBV6-5 and TRBJ1-5; possibly TRBD1 for D (5 bases). The germline CDR1 and CDR2 sequences are MNHEY and SVGAGI. V was pared by 6 bases and J by 4 bases, with 13 bases between. CDR3 length: 14 residues. CDR3 nucleotide sequence: TGTGCCAGCAGCAAATGGGGGGAAAATCAGCCCCAGCATTTT. Protein product: CASSKWGENQPQHF.

The sample holds a few counts of this clone. Distinct nucleotide sequences in the sample also encode this CDR3. The chain carries TRBV30 and TRBJ2-3; 12 nucleotides line up with TRBD2. Losses at the gene ends were 3 bases for V and 3 bases for J; bases not matched to a gene: 4. The CDR3 covers 15 residues. Germline loops: CDR1 GTSNPN, CDR2 SVGIG (reference sequence). The CDR3 sequence is CAWRSGTSGTDTQYF. CDR3 coding DNA: TGTGCCTGGAGGTCCGGGACTAGCGGGACAGATACGCAGTATTTT.

In its sample, this clone was seen a few times. CDR3 in amino acids: CASSLEREDEQYF. CDR3 DNA sequence: TGTGCCAGCAGCTTGGAGCGGGAGGACGAGCAGTACTTC. The chain recombines TRBV11-3 with TRBJ2-7; TRBD2 matches 9 bases. The CDR3 sequence is 13 residues long. Germline loops: CDR1 SGHNT, CDR2 YENEEA. Trimming cost V 3 bases and J 5 bases; bases outside gene matches: 2.

This CDR3 is CASSFYANYGYTF. The DNA of the CDR3 is TGTGCCAGCAGCTTCTACGCCAACTATGGCTACACCTTC. The rearrangement uses TRBV27 and TRBJ1-2; D is unresolved. The germline gives CDR1 MNHEY, CDR2 SMNVEV (reference sequence). The CDR3 loop spans 13 amino acids. Trimming took off 6 bases at V and 2 bases at J, with 10 bases between the two ends.

V and J are TRBV7-9 and TRBJ2-7, with 8 bases that match TRBD2. V was pared by 2 bases and J by 3 bases, with 6 bases of the junction left unmatched. Per the germline V gene, CDR1 is SEHNR and CDR2 is FQNEAQ (reference sequence). The CDR3 length is 15 residues. For the CDR3, the DNA is TGTGCCAGCAGCTTAAGCAGCGGGGGTTACTACGAGCAGTACTTC. It yields the protein CASSLSSGGYYEQYF.

The V call is TRBV24-1, the J call TRBJ2-5; TRBD2 agrees at 11 bases. V lost 5 bases, J lost 5 bases, and 9 bases stayed unmatched. This CDR3 has 16 amino acids. CDR1 and CDR2 from the germline V gene are KGHDR and SFDVKD. This chain's CDR3 is CATSVSSGRLRETQYF. The CDR3 DNA is TGTGCCACCAGTGTATCTAGCGGGAGGCTTCGGGAGACCCAGTACTTC.

This chain connects TRBV25-1 to TRBJ1-1; D might be TRBD1 (6 bases). The germline gives CDR1 MGHDK, CDR2 SYGVNS. V was pared by 3 bases and J by 3 bases, with 17 bases between. The CDR3 runs to 16 residues. CDR3 in DNA: TGTGCCAGCAGTGAGCGTTTAGGGGGAGGGGACACTGAAGCTTTCTTT. Amino acid sequence: CASSERLGGGDTEAFF. Full variable domain (remainder filled in from reference TRBV25-1 and TRBJ1-1): EADIYQTPRYLVIGTGKKITLECSQTMGHDKMYWYQQDPGMELHLIHYSYGVNSTEKGDLSSESTVSRIRTEHFPLTLESARPSHTSQYLCASSERLGGGDTEAFFGQGTRLTVV.

The rearrangement joins TRBV5-1 to TRBJ2-2; TRBD1 agrees at 9 bases. Germline V gives CDR1 SGHRS, CDR2 YFSETQ. CDR3 length equals 15 residues. Trimming took 4 bases from V and 4 from J; bases not matched to a gene: 5. The CDR3 nucleotides are TGCGCCAGCAGCGGGACAGGGAGAGGCACCGGGGAGCTGTTTTTT. Translated: CASSGTGRGTGELFF.

The rearrangement uses TRBV24-1 and TRBJ2-1, with D perhaps matching TRBD2 (6 bases). CDR3 length: 17 amino acids. Germline V gives CDR1 KGHDR, CDR2 SFDVKD. The ends were cut back, 9 bases at V and 9 bases at J, with 29 bases in the middle. The chain's CDR3 is CATPKIRLVLCRGEQFF. In DNA, the CDR3 is TGTGCCACCCCGAAAATCAGACTAGTTCTATGTCGGGGTGAGCAGTTCTTC.

The V and J genes are TRBV6-5 and TRBJ2-2; 11 bases align to TRBD2. V gave up 4 bases and J gave up 4 bases; unmatched junction bases: 5. Germline CDR1 MNHEY, CDR2 SVGAGI. This CDR3 is 16 amino acids long. DNA of the CDR3: TGTGCCAGCAGTTCAGGTAGCGGGGGGGCCACCGGGGAGCTGTTTTTT. Translated, it gives CASSSGSGGATGELFF.

J is TRBJ2-6 and V is TRBV2; the match to TRBD2 covers 11 bases. The germline V gene encodes CDR1 SNHLY and CDR2 FYNNEI. This CDR3 is 17 amino acids long. V was pared by 6 bases and J by 2 bases, with 6 bases of the junction left unmatched. The CDR3 DNA reads as TGTGCCAGCAGCCCGGGACTAGCGGCCGCTGGGGCCAACGTCCTGACTTTC. Translating gives CASSPGLAAAGANVLTF.

The chain carries TRBV5-1 and TRBJ2-3, with a tentative D call TRBD2 (6 bases). The V gene's germline CDR1 is SGHRS and CDR2 YFSETQ. V was pared by 3 bases and J by 0 bases, with 14 bases between. CDR3 length: 16 residues. The CDR3 loop is CASSSGRAGSTDTQYF. CDR3 DNA: TGCGCCAGCAGCTCCGGCCGGGCGGGAAGCACAGATACGCAGTATTTT.

V gene TRBV28 combines with J gene TRBJ1-1; no firm D call. Between the trimmed V and J ends, which lost 7 bases and 2 bases, there was a span of 8 bases. The CDR3 contains 12 residues. Germline V gives CDR1 MDHEN, CDR2 SYDVKM. In nucleotides, the CDR3 is TGTGCCAGCAAACGGGAAAACACTGAAGCTTTCTTT. Amino acid sequence: CASKRENTEAFF.

The chain carries TRBV7-2 and TRBJ2-7; 9 bases agree with TRBD1. Trimming at V came to 3 bases and at J to 6 bases, leaving 12 bases not matched to a gene. This CDR3 contains 16 residues. CDR1 and CDR2 (germline): SGHTA, FQGNSA. CDR3 DNA sequence: TGTGCCAGCAGCTTGACCGGGACAGGGCCCCTCGGCGAGCAGTACTTC. It translates to CASSLTGTGPLGEQYF.

The V call is TRBV5-5, the J call TRBJ1-2; D uncertain. Germline-derived CDR1 and CDR2 are SGHKS and YYEKEE (reference sequence). CDR3 length: 12 amino acids. Trimming pared 0 bases from V and 4 bases from J, leaving 4 bases between. The CDR3 loop is CASSLDTYGYTF. In nucleotides, the CDR3 is TGTGCCAGCAGCTTGGACACCTATGGCTACACCTTC.

The chain is built from TRBV12-3 or TRBV12-4 and TRBJ1-2, with TRBD1 matching over 8 bases. Trimming cost V 5 bases and J 4 bases; bases outside gene matches: 3. The CDR3 contains 13 residues. The chain's CDR3 is CASSHDRGYGYTF. The CDR3 bases are TGTGCCAGCAGTCACGACAGGGGCTATGGCTACACCTTC.

The V gene is TRBV2, the J gene TRBJ2-1, with TRBD1 identical over 7 bases. Germline V gives CDR1 SNHLY, CDR2 FYNNEI. CDR3 size: 13 residues. Unmatched junction bases numbered 4, after V lost 11 bases and J lost 0 bases. The CDR3 bases are TGTGCCGCCCGGACAGGCTCCTACAATGAGCAGTTCTTC. This gives the protein CAARTGSYNEQFF.

CDR3 amino acids: CASSVDEAPGYEQYF. The CDR3 nucleotides read TGTGCCAGCAGCGTTGACGAGGCCCCGGGCTACGAGCAGTACTTC. The chain carries TRBV5-4 and TRBJ2-7; D is unresolved. The CDR3 covers 15 residues. CDR1 is SGHNT and CDR2 is YYREEE in the germline V gene (reference sequence). Trimming shortened V by 4 bases and J by 3 bases, and 17 bases separated the two germline ends.

The rearrangement joins TRBV3-1 (or the pseudogene TRBV3-2) to TRBJ2-7; 14 bases align to TRBD2. The V segment lost 4 bases and the J segment 9 bases; nucleotides outside the gene matches: 5. CDR3 size: 14 residues. Germline V CDR1 and CDR2: LGHDT, YNNKEL (reference sequence). The CDR3 nucleotides are TGTGCCAGCAGCCTCGGGACTAGCGGGAGTCTGCAGTACTTC. Amino acids: CASSLGTSGSLQYF.

V usage is TRBV5-1 and J usage is TRBJ1-3; no firm D call. Germline lookup yields CDR1 SGHRS and CDR2 YFSETQ. CDR3 length: 15 amino acids. Trimming took 8 bases from V and 8 from J, leaving 23 bases between them. In DNA form, the CDR3 reads TGCGCCAGTACCGCGGAGGGAGTTTTTTATGACACCATATATTTT. Its translation: CASTAEGVFYDTIYF.